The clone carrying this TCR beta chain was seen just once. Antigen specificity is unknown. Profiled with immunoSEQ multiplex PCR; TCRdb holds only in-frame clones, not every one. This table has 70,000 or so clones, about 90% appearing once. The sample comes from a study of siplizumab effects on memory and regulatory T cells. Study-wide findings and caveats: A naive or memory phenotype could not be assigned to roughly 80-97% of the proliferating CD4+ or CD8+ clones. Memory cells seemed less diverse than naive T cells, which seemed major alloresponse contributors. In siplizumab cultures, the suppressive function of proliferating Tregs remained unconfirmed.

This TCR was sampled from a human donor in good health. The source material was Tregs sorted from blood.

DNA of the CDR3: TGCGCCAGCAGCCCTGGATTTAACAATGAGCAGTTCTTC. Amino acid sequence: CASSPGFNNEQFF. The J gene is TRBJ2-1, the V gene TRBV5-1; D ambiguous. The CDR3 has 13 amino acids. CDR1 SGHRS and CDR2 YFSETQ come from the germline V gene. The V end lost 4 bases, the J end lost 5 bases, and 10 bases lay between the germline ends.